A selection of T cell receptor beta chains follows, all from one sample in a study of tumor-infiltrating lymphocytes in primary liver carcinoma. From the multiplex PCR reads, TCRdb called clonotypes with MiXCR, one entry per CDR3 protein. The sample lists approximately 99,000 distinct CDR3 sequences, about three quarters occurring once. Input material: liver tumor tissue from sampling region 5. Source of these receptors: a woman aged 60-70 years with primary liver carcinoma and hepatitis B virus infection. The CDR3 runs from the conserved cysteine through the conserved F or W. Fields, in order: V gene, CDR3 length, clone size, J gene, D gene, CDR3 protein, CDR3 DNA. The D gene is left open where the match is weak. Size is stated for part of the rows, as once, few or many counts, or as a class when the clone is expanded.

>TRBV5-4|16|NA|TRBJ2-2|TRBD2
CASSIGTSGNTGGLFF
TGTGCCAGTAGCATCGGGACTAGCGGGAACACCGGGGGGCTGTTTTTT
>TRBV29-1|14|once|TRBJ2-3|NA
CSVGEGTFTDTQYF
NA
>TRBV7-3|12|NA|TRBJ2-7|NA
CASSDSEGEQYF
TGTGCCAGCAGTGACAGTGAGGGCGAGCAGTACTTC
>TRBV10-3|13|NA|TRBJ1-2|NA
CTISEGGNNGYTF
TGCACCATCAGCGAGGGGGGTAACAATGGCTACACCTTC
>TRBV11-2|20|NA|TRBJ2-1|TRBD2
CVSSTLQGAGLAGAINEQFF
TGTGTCAGCAGCACTCTACAGGGGGCGGGACTAGCGGGAGCGATCAACGAGCAGTTCTTC
>TRBV11-2|13|NA|TRBJ2-1|NA
CASSSTGIGEQFF
TGCGCCAGCAGCTCTACGGGGATTGGTGAACAGTTCTTC
>TRBV6-6|17|NA|TRBJ1-1|TRBD1
CTSSSSKGSGGNTEAFF
TGTACCAGTAGTTCAAGTAAGGGGTCAGGGGGGAACACTGAAGCTTTCTTT
>TRBV7-9|13|NA|TRBJ2-7|NA
CASSWGRENEQYF
TGTGCCAGCTCCTGGGGCAGGGAGAACGAGCAATACTTC
>TRBV4-2|15|many|TRBJ2-7|TRBD2
CASSQEAGGQYEQYF
TGTGCCAGCAGCCAAGAGGCGGGAGGGCAGTACGAGCAGTACTTC
>TRBV29-1|15|many|TRBJ2-6|NA
CSVLIRDSSNNVLTF
TGCAGCGTGCTTATCCGCGACAGCAGTAATAACGTCCTGACTTTC
>TRBV11-3|12|NA|TRBJ2-1|TRBD1
CANSPGRTGEFF
TGTGCCAACAGCCCCGGCCGGACAGGGGAGTTCTTC
>TRBV6-6|15|NA|TRBJ2-7|NA
CASRWDSPVSYEQCF
TGTGCCAGCCGGTGGGACTCCCCGGTCTCCTACGAGCAGTGCTTC
>TRBV6-1|14|NA|TRBJ2-3|NA
CASSGGFRRDTQYF
TGTGCCAGCAGCGGTGGCTTCCGCAGAGATACGCAGTATTTT
>TRBV5-4|16|NA|TRBJ1-1|TRBD1
CASSSPQGQVNTDAFF
TGTGCCAGCAGCTCACCTCAGGGACAGGTGAACACTGATGCTTTCTTT
>TRBV11-3|16|NA|TRBJ1-2|NA
CASSLGLAITGYGYTF
TGTGCCAGCAGTTTAGGTTTAGCCATCACTGGCTATGGCTACACCTTC
>TRBV11-2|14|NA|TRBJ2-3|NA
CASSFQRITDTQYF
TGTGCCAGCAGCTTTCAAAGAATCACGGATACGCAGTATTTT
>TRBV11-2|13|medium-sized|TRBJ2-2|NA
CASSHGNTGELFF
TGTGCCAGCAGCCATGGCAACACCGGGGAGCTGTTTTTT
>TRBV10-2|13|NA|TRBJ1-1|TRBD1
CVSRGQSNAEAFF
TGCGTCAGCAGGGGACAGTCGAACGCTGAAGCTTTCTTT
>TRBV11-3|14|NA|TRBJ2-3|NA
CGSSFRTGTDTQYF
TGTGGCAGCAGCTTCAGAACTGGCACAGATACGCAGTATTTT
>TRBV11-2|15|few|TRBJ2-1|TRBD2
CVSSLVSSGSNKQFF
TGTGTCAGCAGCTTAGTGTCTAGCGGGAGCAATAAGCAGTTCTTC
>TRBV28|13|many|TRBJ1-2|NA
CASIGGGRGGYTF
TGTGCCAGCATCGGAGGGGGGCGAGGGGGCTACACCTTC
>TRBV12-3/TRBV12-4|16|many|TRBJ2-1|TRBD2
CASSQSGTSGNNEQFF
TGTGCCAGCAGTCAATCCGGGACTAGCGGTAACAATGAGCAGTTCTTC
>TRBV28|16|NA|TRBJ2-1|TRBD2
CASRRAGTRGRNEQSF
TGTGCCAGCAGACGCGCCGGGACTAGAGGGAGAAATGAGCAGTCCTTC
>TRBV6-5|15|NA|TRBJ2-7|NA
CASSYSRGAQVEQHF
TGTGCTAGCAGTTACTCACGGGGGGCGCAGGTCGAGCAGCACTTC
>TRBV12-3/TRBV12-4|14|NA|TRBJ1-5|NA
CASRKTGSNQPQHF
TGTGCCAGCCGAAAGACCGGAAGCAATCAGCCCCAACATTTT
>TRBV28|15|NA|TRBJ2-1|NA
CASSPGGSGARKKFF
TGTGCCAGCAGTCCCGGGGGTAGCGGCGCGAGGAAGAAGTTCTTC
>TRBV4-2|16|NA|TRBJ2-1|NA
CASSQRGQSSYYEQFF
TGTGCCAGCAGCCAACGTGGACAGAGCTCCTACTATGAGCAGTTCTTC